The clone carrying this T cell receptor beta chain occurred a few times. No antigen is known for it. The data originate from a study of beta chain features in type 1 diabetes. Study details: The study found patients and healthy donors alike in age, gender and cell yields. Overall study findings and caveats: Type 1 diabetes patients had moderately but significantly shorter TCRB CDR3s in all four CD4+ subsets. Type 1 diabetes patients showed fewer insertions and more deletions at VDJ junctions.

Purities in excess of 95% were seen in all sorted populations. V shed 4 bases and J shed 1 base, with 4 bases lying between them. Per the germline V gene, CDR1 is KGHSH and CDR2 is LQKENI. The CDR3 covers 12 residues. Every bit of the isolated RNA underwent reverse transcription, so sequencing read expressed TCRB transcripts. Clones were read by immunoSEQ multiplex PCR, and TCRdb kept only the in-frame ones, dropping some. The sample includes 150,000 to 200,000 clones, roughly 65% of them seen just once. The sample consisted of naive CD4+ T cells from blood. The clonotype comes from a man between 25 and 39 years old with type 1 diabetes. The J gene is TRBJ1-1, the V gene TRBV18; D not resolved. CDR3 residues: CASSRENTEAFF. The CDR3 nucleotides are TGTGCCAGCTCACGAGAGAACACTGAAGCTTTCTTT. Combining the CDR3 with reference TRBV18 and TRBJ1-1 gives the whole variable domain NAGVMQNPRHLVRRRGQEARLRCSPMKGHSHVYWYRQLPEEGLKFMVYLQKENIIDESGMPKERFSAEFPKEGPSILRIQQVVRGDSAAYFCASSRENTEAFFGQGTRLTVV.